This T cell receptor (beta chain) was found in a study of blood T cell repertoires in COVID-19. Study in general: The samples span acute and convalescent COVID-19 from the United States, Italy and Spain.

How the authors handled the data: Estimates of nucleated cell counts were drawn from the amplification of reference gene primers. Repertoires were generated with immunoSEQ multiplex PCR, while TCRdb's copy carries only in-frame clones and drops some. V and J calls and clone size are as listed in that table; D and trimming were resolved from the DNA. The sample lists about 190,000 clones; 80% to 90% were seen once. Trimming removed 6 bases from V and 5 bases from J, with 16 bases in between. This CDR3 comprises 13 residues. Germline V lookup: CDR1 SQVTM, CDR2 ANQGSEA. The TCR comes from a young man with active or convalescent COVID-19. V and J are TRBV29-1 and TRBJ1-1; no clear D gene. Sequencing used peripheral blood. CDR3 in amino acids: CSVWGGRETEAFF. CDR3 DNA: TGCAGCGTCTGGGGAGGGCGCGAGACTGAAGCTTTCTTT.